Below are 15 T cell receptor beta chains sequenced from a single sample in a study of human T cells and chemical hapten exposure. TCRdb reprocessed the RACE reads with MiXCR, giving one entry per CDR3 protein. The repertoire includes fewer than 150,000 distinct CDR3 sequences, over 9.5% of them detected once, and less than 1.5% sits in the top ten. Regarding time point: patch test 2, 6 weeks after DPC sensitization. Treatment specified: therapeutic diphenylcyclopropenone sensitization with weekly scalp DPC. The material sequenced was whole blood, taken in connection with sensitization to the hapten diphenylcyclopropenone (DPC). These receptors all come from a woman in her 50s with alopecia areata. Some clones in this sample may be carry-over from other donors' samples.

This chain joins TRBV10-3 and TRBJ2-7; D is possibly TRBD2 (6 bases). Trimming pared 8 bases from V and 0 bases from J, leaving 8 bases between. The CDR3 has 12 amino acids. Germline CDR1 is ENHRY and CDR2 is SYGVKD. CDR3 sequence (DNA): TGTGCCATCGGGACTGACTCCTACGAGCAGTACTTC. Protein sequence: CAIGTDSYEQYF.

This clonotype was seen more than once but under ten times. The genes are TRBV30 and TRBJ2-2, with D hard to call. Trimming stripped 0 bases from V and 1 base from J, with 9 bases between. Germline values: CDR1 GTSNPN, CDR2 SVGIG (reference sequence). The CDR3 consists of 15 residues. CDR3 coding DNA: TGTGCCTGGAGTGTAGGAGTGAGGAACACCGGGGAGCTGTTTTTT. Its protein is CAWSVGVRNTGELFF.

This clonotype was counted only a few times. The CDR3 spells CASSLTGGHEQYF. As DNA, the CDR3 is TGTGCCAGCAGTCTAACAGGGGGCCACGAGCAGTACTTC. The rearrangement uses TRBV12-3 or TRBV12-4 and TRBJ2-7, with 9 bases lining up with TRBD1. The CDR3 runs to 13 residues. Trimming removed 5 bases from V and 5 bases from J; junction bases left unmatched: 4.

At least ten counts were recorded for this clonotype. V usage is TRBV11-2 and J usage is TRBJ2-7; the D is unclear. Germline V CDR1 and CDR2: SGHAT, FQNNGV. The CDR3 totals 11 residues. Trimming left V 5 bases short and J 7 bases short, with 9 bases between. The CDR3 region is CASSTTREQYF. The CDR3 DNA reads TGTGCCAGCAGCACCACCCGAGAGCAGTACTTC.

This clonotype was counted ten times or more. J is TRBJ2-4 and V is TRBV10-3, with D possibly called TRBD1 or TRBD2 (5 bases each). The ends were cut back, 2 bases at V and 2 bases at J, with 7 bases in the middle. The CDR3 has 14 residues. Germline-derived CDR1 and CDR2 are ENHRY and SYGVKD. CDR3 in DNA: TGTGCCATCAGTGAGGGGGGTTCCAAAAACATTCAGTACTTC. Protein product: CAISEGGSKNIQYF.

This clonotype turned up a few times. The chain combines TRBV20-1 with TRBJ1-1, with 12 bases fitting TRBD1. Per germline, CDR1 DFQATT and CDR2 SNEGSKA (reference sequence). This CDR3 has 16 residues. V lost 5 bases and J lost 1; bases outside the gene matches: 8. CDR3 sequence reads: CSAGDRGRGRNTEAFF. CDR3 nucleotides: TGCAGTGCTGGGGACAGGGGGCGCGGGAGGAACACTGAAGCTTTCTTT.

Ten or more counts support this clonotype. The chain couples TRBV7-9 to TRBJ2-5; 7 positions match TRBD1. This CDR3 has 13 amino acids. The V gene end was trimmed by 6 bases and the J gene end by 4 bases; junction bases not matched to a gene: 5. Germline CDR1 and CDR2: SEHNR and FQNEAQ (reference sequence). CDR3 loop: CASRRTGVETQYF. CDR3 nucleotides: TGTGCCAGCAGGCGCACAGGGGTAGAGACCCAGTACTTC.

The V and J genes are TRBV21-1 and TRBJ2-7. TRBV21-1 is a known pseudogene. This CDR3 is 8 amino acids long. The DNA for the CDR3 is TGTGCCAGCAGCATGGGGTTTTTC. Translated: CASSMGFF.

The gene calls are TRBV5-6 and TRBJ2-7, with 7 bases fitting TRBD1. The CDR3 has 14 amino acids. In germline, CDR1 is SGHDT, CDR2 YYEEEE. V was clipped by 6 bases and J by 4 bases; unmatched bases: 10. The CDR3 reads CASTSRRGLYEQYF. The CDR3 DNA reads TGTGCCAGCACCAGCCGTAGGGGGCTGTACGAGCAGTACTTC. Looking up the rest from reference TRBV5-6 and TRBJ2-7 gives the full variable domain: DAGVTQSPTHLIKTRGQQVTLRCSPKSGHDTVSWYQQALGQGPQFIFQYYEEEERQRGNFPDRFSGHQFPNYSSELNVNALLLGDSALYLCASTSRRGLYEQYFGPGTRLTVT.

This clonotype was recorded a few times. The rearrangement joins TRBV1 to TRBJ2-2; TRBD2, the table's D call, was not compared with the DNA. TRBV1 is tagged as a pseudogene. The CDR3 covers 17 residues. This chain's CDR3 is CTSSQDRASGRPGELFF. The CDR3 DNA reads as TGCACCAGCAGCCAAGATCGGGCTAGCGGGAGACCGGGGGAGCTGTTTTTT.

This clonotype occurred a few times. The V call is TRBV28, the J call TRBJ1-3; 11 bases map to TRBD1. V trimming: 5 bases; J trimming: 1 base; junction bases outside the gene matches: 4. This CDR3 comprises 16 residues. CDR1 is MDHEN, CDR2 SYDVKM, per germline. This CDR3 reads CASSPGQGASGNTIYF. The DNA of the CDR3 is TGTGCCAGCAGTCCTGGACAGGGGGCTTCTGGAAACACCATATATTTT.

This clonotype was counted many times. The genes are TRBV3-1 and TRBJ2-3; 10 bases match TRBD2. This CDR3 contains 14 residues. V dropped 1 base and J dropped 5; count of bases not matched to a gene: 0. The V gene's germline CDR1 is LGHDT and CDR2 YNNKEL (reference sequence). The CDR3 DNA sequence: TGTGCCAGCAGCCAAGGACTAGCGGGAGATACGCAGTATTTT. It is translated as CASSQGLAGDTQYF.

This clonotype was seen only a few times. This sequence joins TRBV27 and TRBJ1-6, with unresolved D. Trimming removed 7 bases at V and 7 bases at J, with 11 bases between. In germline, CDR1 is MNHEY, CDR2 SMNVEV (reference sequence). The CDR3 is made up of 13 amino acids. The CDR3 protein is CASTSSRNSPLHF. DNA for the CDR3: TGTGCCAGCACGTCTAGCAGAAATTCACCCCTCCACTTT.

The sample holds a few counts of this clonotype. The rearrangement uses TRBV11-2 and TRBJ2-5, with 13 bases matching TRBD2. J gave up 4 bases and V 0 bases, and 2 bases lay outside the gene matches. The CDR3 is made up of 16 amino acids. Germline V gene sequence: CDR1 SGHAT, CDR2 FQNNGV. CDR3 DNA: TGTGCCAGCAGCTTAGATAGGACTAGCGGGAGAGAGACCCAGTACTTC. Its protein is CASSLDRTSGRETQYF. Filled out from reference TRBV11-2 and TRBJ2-5, the complete variable domain reads EAGVAQSPRYKIIEKRQSVAFWCNPISGHATLYWYQQILGQGPKLLIQFQNNGVVDDSQLPKDRFSAERLKGVDSTLKIQPAKLEDSAVYLCASSLDRTSGRETQYFGPGTRLLVL.

This clonotype was seen many times. The chain uses TRBV7-6 and TRBJ2-2; the match to TRBD1 covers 8 bases. This CDR3 is 16 amino acids long. V dropped 6 bases and J dropped 0; count of bases not matched to a gene: 6. Germline V gene lookup returns CDR1 SGHVS and CDR2 FNYEAQ. In nucleotides, the CDR3 is TGTGCCAGCAGTTTGACAGGGGCGCCGAACACCGGGGAGCTGTTTTTT. Amino acid sequence: CASSLTGAPNTGELFF.